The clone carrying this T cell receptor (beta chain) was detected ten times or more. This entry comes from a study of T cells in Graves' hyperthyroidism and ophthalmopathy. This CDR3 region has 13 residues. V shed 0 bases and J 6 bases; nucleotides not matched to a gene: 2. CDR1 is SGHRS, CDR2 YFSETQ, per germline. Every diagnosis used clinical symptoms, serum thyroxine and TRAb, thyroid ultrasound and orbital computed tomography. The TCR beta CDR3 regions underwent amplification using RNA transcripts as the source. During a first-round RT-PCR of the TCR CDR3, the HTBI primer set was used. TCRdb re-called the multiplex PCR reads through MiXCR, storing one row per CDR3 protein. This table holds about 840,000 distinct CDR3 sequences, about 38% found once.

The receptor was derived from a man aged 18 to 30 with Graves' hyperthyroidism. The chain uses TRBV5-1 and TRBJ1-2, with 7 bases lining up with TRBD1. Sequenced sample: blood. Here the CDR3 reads CASSLDTGDGYTF. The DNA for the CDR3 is TGCGCCAGCAGCTTGGATACAGGGGATGGCTACACCTTC.